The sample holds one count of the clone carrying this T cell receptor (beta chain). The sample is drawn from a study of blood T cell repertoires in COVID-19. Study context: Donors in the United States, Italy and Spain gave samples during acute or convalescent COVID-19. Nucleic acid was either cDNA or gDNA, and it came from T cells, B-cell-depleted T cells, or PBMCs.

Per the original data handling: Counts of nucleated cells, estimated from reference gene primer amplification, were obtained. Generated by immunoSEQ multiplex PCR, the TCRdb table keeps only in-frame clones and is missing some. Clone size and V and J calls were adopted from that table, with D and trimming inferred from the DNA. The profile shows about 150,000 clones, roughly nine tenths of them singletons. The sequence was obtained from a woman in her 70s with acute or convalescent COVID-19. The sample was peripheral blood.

This CDR3 is CASSLGAQDYGYTF. The CDR3 DNA follows: TGTGCCAGCAGCTTAGGGGCCCAGGACTATGGCTACACCTTC. This chain connects TRBV7-2 to TRBJ1-2, with D uncertain. There are 14 residues in the CDR3. Germline V gene data show CDR1 as SGHTA and CDR2 as FQGNSA. Trimming took off 1 base at V and 3 bases at J, with 9 bases between the two ends. The whole variable domain, remainder taken from reference TRBV7-2 and TRBJ1-2, is GAGVSQSPSNKVTEKGKDVELRCDPISGHTALYWYRQSLGQGLEFLIYFQGNSAPDKSGLPSDRFSAERTGGSVSTLTIQRTQQEDSAVYLCASSLGAQDYGYTFGSGTRLTVV.